This TCR beta chain originates from a study of CD8+ T cells in alopecia areata. Sorting separated CD4+ and CD8+ T cells out of PBMCs. V was cut by 2 bases and J by 4 bases, with 12 bases left in between. This CDR3 has 15 residues. CDR1 and CDR2 from the germline V gene are SGHDT and YYEEEE. cDNA reverse transcribed from extracted RNA served as the sequencing template. Generated by immunoSEQ multiplex PCR, the TCRdb table keeps only in-frame clones and is missing some. In the table there are under 150,000 clones, 40% to 55% of which are singletons. The source is a human donor with alopecia areata. The chain recombines TRBV5-6 with TRBJ2-2, with D perhaps being TRBD1 or TRBD2 (5 bases each). Input material: NKG2D-low CD8+ T cells sorted from blood. The CDR3 sequence: CASSFGTSSTGELFF. In DNA, the CDR3 is TGTGCCAGCAGCTTTGGGACCAGCAGCACCGGGGAGCTGTTTTTT.